This entry features one T cell receptor beta chain sequence. Its antigen is not identified. The data stem from a study of response to subunit inactivated influenza vaccine. Study findings and constraints: Authors suggested that a seasonal influenza vaccination recruits few new T cells each time.

TCRdb analysed the RT-PCR reads with MiXCR anew, one entry per CDR3 protein. The sample holds around 300,000 distinct CDR3 sequences, 20% to 25% seen once. This CDR3 is built from 16 residues. Unmatched junction bases numbered 9, after V lost 6 bases and J lost 2 bases. The V gene's germline CDR1 is SGHRS and CDR2 YFSETQ. The genes are TRBV5-1 and TRBJ2-7; 12 bases fit TRBD2. Sequencing was performed on PBMCs from blood, taken less than 22 months after vaccination. The TCR sequence derives from a man aged 50 to 75 who received an inactivated influenza vaccine. The DNA for the CDR3 is TGCGCCAGCATGGGACGGCGGACTAGCGGGACCTACGAGCAGTACTTC. This encodes CASMGRRTSGTYEQYF. The complete variable domain, with remaining parts taken from reference TRBV5-1 and TRBJ2-7, reads KAGVTQTPRYLIKTRGQQVTLSCSPISGHRSVSWYQQTPGQGLQFLFEYFSETQRNKGNFPGRFSGRQFSNSRSEMNVSTLELGDSALYLCASMGRRTSGTYEQYFGPGTRLTVT.